This T cell receptor (beta chain) was sequenced in a study of early T cells in non-severe SARS-CoV-2 infection. This clonotype was observed many times. Antigen unknown. The V and J ends lost 6 bases and 5 bases, in that order; junction bases with no gene match: 12. From germline, CDR1 is SGHVS and CDR2 FQNEAQ. The CDR3 has 16 residues. Findings and caveats of the study: Reliance on VDJdb matching favored anti-spike CD8 responses; private and CD4 specificities were missed.

TCRdb processed the 5' RACE reads anew with MiXCR; each CDR3 protein has one entry. The repertoire consists of some 67,000 distinct CDR3 sequences, with roughly an eighth occurring once and the leading ten covering around 15%. The source of this sequence is an adult who was a healthcare worker with PCR-confirmed SARS-CoV-2 infection or an uninfected control (not recorded which). The V and J genes are TRBV7-8 and TRBJ2-2; TRBD1 matches 7 bases. Material for sequencing was whole blood. The CDR3 sequence: CASSRSLGQPTGELFF. CDR3 nucleotide sequence: TGTGCCAGCAGTCGGTCTTTGGGACAGCCTACCGGGGAGCTGTTTTTT. The full variable domain, in which reference TRBV7-8 and TRBJ2-2 provide the parts outside the CDR3, is GAGVSQSPRYKVAKRGQDVALRCDPISGHVSLFWYQQALGQGPEFLTYFQNEAQLDKSGLPSDRFFAERPEGSVSTLKIQRTQQEDSAVYLCASSRSLGQPTGELFFGEGSRLTVL.